These T cell receptor beta chains were read from a single sample in a study of T cell changes during pregnancy in multiple sclerosis. TCRdb's table, derived via immunoSEQ multiplex PCR, lists solely in-frame clones and lacks some. The sample includes 60,000 or so clones, roughly 87% of them seen just once. The sequences come from peripheral blood, collected in the second trimester of pregnancy. All receptors come from a female donor in good health, enrolled as a control in a pregnancy study. The CDR3 runs from the conserved cysteine through the conserved F or W. The D gene is left open where the match is weak. The listing skips clone size in some rows; elsewhere it reads once, few, many or a size class.

J gene | V gene | CDR3 length | D gene | clone size | CDR3 DNA | CDR3 protein
TRBJ2-2 | TRBV5-5 | 16 | TRBD1 | - | TGTGCCAGCAGCCACCGGGACAGTTCGAACACCGGGGAGCTGTTTTTT | CASSHRDSSNTGELFF
TRBJ2-1 | TRBV7-9 | 14 | - | - | TGTGCCAGCAGTGCTCTAAAGTCCGAGAATGAGCAGTTCTTC | CASSALKSENEQFF
TRBJ1-2 | TRBV4-1 | 17 | TRBD1 | - | TGCGCCAGCAGCCAATCGGGATCGGGACAGGCCGACTATGGCTACACCTTC | CASSQSGSGQADYGYTF
TRBJ1-2 | TRBV30 | 13 | - | - | TGTGCCTGGGACGCTTGGGACTCCCTTGGCTACACCTTC | CAWDAWDSLGYTF
TRBJ2-1 | TRBV7-6 | 16 | TRBD2 | - | TGTGCCAGCAGCTCGCTAACTAGCGGGGACTACAATGAGCAGTTCTTC | CASSSLTSGDYNEQFF
TRBJ2-2 | TRBV5-1 | 17 | - | - | TGCGCCAGCAGCTTGGCCAAGGGGCCTTCGAACACCGGGGAGCTGTTTTTT | CASSLAKGPSNTGELFF
TRBJ2-7 | TRBV5-1 | 14 | TRBD2 | - | TGCGCCAGCAGCCGAACTAGCGGGAGGACCGAGCAGTACTTC | CASSRTSGRTEQYF
TRBJ2-3 | TRBV28 | 17 | TRBD2 | - | TGTGCCAGCAGTGAACTAGCGGTTGGGACTAGCACAGATACGCAGTATTTT | CASSELAVGTSTDTQYF
TRBJ1-3 | TRBV27 | 13 | - | - | TGTGCCAGCAGTCCCAACTCTGGAAACACCATATATTTT | CASSPNSGNTIYF
TRBJ1-2 | TRBV6-5 | 15 | TRBD1 | - | TGTGCCAGCAGTTACTCAACAGGGGTGGGCTATGGCTACACCTTC | CASSYSTGVGYGYTF
TRBJ2-3 | TRBV29-1 | 13 | - | - | TGCAGCGTTGAAGATGTAGGCGGGACTACGCAGTATTTT | CSVEDVGGTTQYF
TRBJ2-5 | TRBV2 | 13 | - | - | TGTGCCAGCATCGGTGCGATCCAAGAGACCCAGTACTTC | CASIGAIQETQYF
TRBJ2-5 | TRBV30 | 16 | - | - | TGTGCCTGGACCCCATCTAGGACACCCAACGTCGGGACCCAGTACTTC | CAWTPSRTPNVGTQYF
TRBJ1-2 | TRBV7-2 | 14 | - | few | TGTGCCAGCAGCTTAGTAGGACAGCTCGCCGGCTACACCTTC | CASSLVGQLAGYTF
TRBJ2-3 | TRBV5-6 | 15 | TRBD2 | - | TGTGCCAGCAGCTTAGAGGGGAGGGTCCGGCATACGCAGTATTTT | CASSLEGRVRHTQYF
TRBJ1-1 | TRBV7-9 | 16 | TRBD1 | - | TGTGCCAGCAGCCTCAGCCCGACAGGGAGCGGCACTGAAGCTTTCTTT | CASSLSPTGSGTEAFF
TRBJ2-7 | TRBV6-5 | 12 | TRBD2 | - | TGTGCCACCCGGGGGGGAACCTACGAGCAGTACTTC | CATRGGTYEQYF
TRBJ2-3 | TRBV30 | 12 | - | once | TGTGCCTGGAGTGTGGGGCCAGATACGCAGTATTTT | CAWSVGPDTQYF
TRBJ1-1 | TRBV7-2 | 17 | - | - | TGTGCCAGCAGCTTTCTTCCGGGTGGAAACTCGAACACTGAAGCTTTCTTT | CASSFLPGGNSNTEAFF
TRBJ1-2 | TRBV21-1 | 9 | - | - | TGTGCCAGCAGCCGGGACAACTGCTTC | CASSRDNCF
TRBJ2-7 | TRBV18 | 13 | TRBD1 | once | TGTGCCAGCTCACTGGGACAGAACTACGAGCAGTACTTC | CASSLGQNYEQYF
TRBJ2-7 | TRBV29-1 | 12 | - | - | TGCAGCGTTGTAAATCTGAGCTACGAGCAGTACTTC | CSVVNLSYEQYF
TRBJ2-1 | TRBV6-6 | 16 | TRBD1 | - | TGTGCCAGCAGTTACTTGGGACAGAACTCCTACAATGAGCAGTTCTTC | CASSYLGQNSYNEQFF